This T cell receptor beta chain was obtained from a study of T cells after yellow fever vaccination. Regarding this clonotype: The antigen is not known.

Overall study findings and caveats: Any FACS-sorted repertoire could hold abundant clonotypes that contaminate it from the bulk population. Boosting was followed by the reappearance of most primary-vaccination clones (just under 97% CD4, more than 70% CD8). Across the CD4 and CD8 compartments, a small share of clonotypes was present in both.

CDR1 and CDR2 from the germline V gene are SGHTA and FQGNSA. The CDR3 is 13 amino acids. The V end was cut by 5 bases, the J end by 3 bases, with 8 bases between. Researchers made TCR cDNA using 5'RACE template switching, and this step added a universal primer site and UMIs. MiXCR, applied by TCRdb to the 5' RACE reads, yields one record per CDR3 protein. Of nearly 550,000 distinct CDR3 sequences listed, approximately 21% are singletons. The source of this sequence is a man under 40 who received the YFV17D yellow fever vaccine. The source was PBMCs, collected 15 days after the yellow fever booster vaccination. This sequence joins TRBV7-2 and TRBJ1-3; the D is unclear. The CDR3 DNA is TGTGCCAGCAGCCCCGGCAATGGAAACACCATATATTTT. It codes for CASSPGNGNTIYF.